The present T cell receptor (beta chain) was sequenced within a study of cytomegalovirus exposure and HLA in healthy donors. Study background: Within an early data release were 80 million to 90 million unique TCRs drawn from HLA-typed donors. Study-wide findings and caveats: The authors later found HLA-associated TCR beta chains more clonally expanded than equally common others.

With 6 bases clipped from V and 2 bases from J, the junction kept 7 bases outside the gene matches. Per the germline V gene, CDR1 is MNHEY and CDR2 is SVGAGI. The CDR3 consists of 15 residues. With regard to this clone: What it recognizes is unknown.

Samples came from healthy bone marrow donors. It was with 60 Vbeta and 13 Jbeta primers that the PCR ran. The data were produced by immunoSEQ multiplex PCR, yet TCRdb's version contains in-frame clones alone and is incomplete. The repertoire holds about 96,000 clones, with approximately 72% as singletons. Source material: PBMCs. The rearrangement joins TRBV6-5 to TRBJ2-7; TRBD1 aligns across 10 bases. This receptor was taken from a woman in her seventies in good health and CMV-seropositive. This chain's CDR3 is CASSDRGLSAYEQYF. The DNA for the CDR3 is TGTGCCAGCAGCGACAGGGGGCTGTCCGCCTACGAGCAGTACTTC.